This TCR beta chain was found in a study of glioma-infiltrating T cells. CDR3 length equals 11 residues. Per germline, CDR1 SQVTM and CDR2 ANQGSEA. V was cut by 5 bases and J by 7 bases, with 12 bases left in between. Using RNA template, CDR3s of TCR alpha and beta were amplified with iRepertoire arm-PCR. One entry per CDR3 protein, called by TCRdb with MiXCR from the multiplex PCR reads. The sample holds approximately 400,000 distinct CDR3 sequences, approximately 42% seen once. The sample consisted of glioma tissue, nonneoplastic brain tissue, or PBMCs (not recorded which). This chain links TRBV29-1 with TRBJ2-7; maybe TRBD2 (5 bases). The sequence came from a human donor with low-grade glioma or glioblastoma, undergoing nonglioma brain surgery, or in good health (not recorded which). CDR3 DNA sequence: TGCAGCGTTCAAATCTCGGGAGAGCAGTACTTC. This encodes CSVQISGEQYF.